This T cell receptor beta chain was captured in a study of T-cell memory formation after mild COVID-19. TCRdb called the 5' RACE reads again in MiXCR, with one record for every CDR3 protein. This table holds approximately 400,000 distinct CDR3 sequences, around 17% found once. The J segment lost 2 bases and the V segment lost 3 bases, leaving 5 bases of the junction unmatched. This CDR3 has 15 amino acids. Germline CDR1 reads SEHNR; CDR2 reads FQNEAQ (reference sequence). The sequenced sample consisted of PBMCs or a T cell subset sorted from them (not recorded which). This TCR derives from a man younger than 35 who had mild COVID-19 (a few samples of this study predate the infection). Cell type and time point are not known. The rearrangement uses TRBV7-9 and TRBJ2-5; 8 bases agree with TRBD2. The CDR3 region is CASSFPLAGQETQYF. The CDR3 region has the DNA TGTGCCAGCAGCTTCCCCTTAGCGGGGCAAGAGACCCAGTACTTC.